This T cell receptor beta chain was sequenced during a study of blood T cells in healthy people across ages. The CDR3 covers 14 residues. Losses at the gene ends were 6 bases for V and 4 bases for J; bases not matched to a gene: 9. This clonotype was seen a few times. The target antigen is unknown. General study points: More naive CD4+ cells and higher diversity marked long-lived donors relative to aged donors.

Primed by a sample-barcoded 5' primer and a J-beta primer mix, a second PCR proceeded for about 6 to 12 cycles. Every cDNA was tagged by a template-switch adaptor with 12 random nucleotides. TCRdb used MiXCR to reprocess the 5' RACE reads, holding one entry per CDR3 protein. The sample lists fewer than 2,000,000 distinct CDR3 sequences; roughly 30% were seen once. This chain uses TRBV12-3 or TRBV12-4 with TRBJ2-7; TRBD1 agrees at 7 bases. The sample taken for sequencing was blood. The TCR comes from a woman in her thirties in good health. CDR3 sequence: CASSPGTDQYEQYF. As DNA, the CDR3 is TGTGCCAGCAGCCCCGGGACAGATCAATACGAGCAGTACTTC.